The source of this T cell receptor (beta chain) is a study of OX40 agonist ivuxolimab in advanced cancers. Study observations and caveats: On average, a greater number of expanded clones characterised CD8+ T cells relative to CD4+.

V lost 5 bases and J lost 8, with 13 bases in between. The CDR3 has 13 amino acids. Germline CDR1 reads SGHTA; CDR2 reads FQGNSA. Profiled with immunoSEQ multiplex PCR; TCRdb holds only in-frame clones, not every one. The data contain 90,000 to 100,000 clones, roughly 80% of them singletons. A word on this clone: Its antigen remains unknown.

The sequence was collected from an adult with an advanced solid tumor such as melanoma, head and neck, liver or kidney cancer. The V call is TRBV7-2, the J call TRBJ2-1; D remains ambiguous. The input for sequencing was CD4+ or CD8+ T cells sorted from blood, taken in a trial of the OX40 agonist ivuxolimab. Here the CDR3 reads CASSIRLWDEQFF. CDR3 sequence (DNA): TGTGCCAGCAGCATCCGATTGTGGGATGAGCAGTTCTTC.